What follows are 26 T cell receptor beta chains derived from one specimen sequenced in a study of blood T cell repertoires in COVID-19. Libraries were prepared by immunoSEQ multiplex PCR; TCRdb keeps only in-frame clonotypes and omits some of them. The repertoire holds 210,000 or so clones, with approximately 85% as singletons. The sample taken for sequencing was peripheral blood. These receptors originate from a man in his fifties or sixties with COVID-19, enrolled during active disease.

CDR3: CASSLWADRAYEQYF. DNA for the CDR3: TGTGCCAGCAGCTTGTGGGCGGACAGGGCCTACGAGCAGTACTTC. The V call is TRBV5-5, the J call TRBJ2-7, with 8 nucleotides matching TRBD1. Germline CDR1 reads SGHKS; CDR2 reads YYEKEE (reference sequence). Unmatched junction bases numbered 5, after V lost 1 base and J lost 2 bases. The CDR3 totals 15 residues. Full variable domain (outside the CDR3, taken from reference TRBV5-5 and TRBJ2-7): DAGVTQSPTHLIKTRGQQVTLRCSPISGHKSVSWYQQVLGQGPQFIFQYYEKEERGRGNFPDRFSARQFPNYSSELNVNALLLGDSALYLCASSLWADRAYEQYFGPGTRLTVT.

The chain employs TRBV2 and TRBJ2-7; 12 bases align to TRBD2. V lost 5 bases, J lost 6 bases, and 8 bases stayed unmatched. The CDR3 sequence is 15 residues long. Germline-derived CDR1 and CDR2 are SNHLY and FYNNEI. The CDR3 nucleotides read TGTGCCAGCAGTCAACAACGACTAGCGGGGGTCGAGCAGTACTTC. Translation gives CASSQQRLAGVEQYF.

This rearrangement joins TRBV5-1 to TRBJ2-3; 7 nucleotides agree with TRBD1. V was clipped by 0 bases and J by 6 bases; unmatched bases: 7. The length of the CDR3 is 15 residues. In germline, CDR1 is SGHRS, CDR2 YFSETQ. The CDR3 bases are TGCGCCAGCAGCTTGGGACAGGGACCAGGCGATACGCAGTATTTT. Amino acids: CASSLGQGPGDTQYF. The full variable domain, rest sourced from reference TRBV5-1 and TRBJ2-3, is KAGVTQTPRYLIKTRGQQVTLSCSPISGHRSVSWYQQTPGQGLQFLFEYFSETQRNKGNFPGRFSGRQFSNSRSEMNVSTLELGDSALYLCASSLGQGPGDTQYFGPGTRLTVL.

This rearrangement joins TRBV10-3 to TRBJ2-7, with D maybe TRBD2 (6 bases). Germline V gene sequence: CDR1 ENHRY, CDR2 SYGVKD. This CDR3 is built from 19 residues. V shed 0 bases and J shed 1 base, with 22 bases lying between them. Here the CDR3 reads CAISESGRGAGQTSYEQYF. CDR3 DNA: TGTGCCATCAGTGAGTCTGGGAGAGGGGCGGGGCAAACTTCCTACGAGCAGTACTTC.

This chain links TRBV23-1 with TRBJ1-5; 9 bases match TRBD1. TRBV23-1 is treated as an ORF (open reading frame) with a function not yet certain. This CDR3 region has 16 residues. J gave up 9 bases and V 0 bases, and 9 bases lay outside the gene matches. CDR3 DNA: TGCGCCAGCAGTCAATCGTGGGACAGGGTCTTGAGGCCCCAGCATTTT. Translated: CASSQSWDRVLRPQHF.

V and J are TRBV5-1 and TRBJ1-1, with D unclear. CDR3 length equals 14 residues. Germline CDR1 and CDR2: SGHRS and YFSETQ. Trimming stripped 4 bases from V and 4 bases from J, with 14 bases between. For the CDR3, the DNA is TGCGCCAGCAGCCCGGGCGCGGGAGGCACTGAAGCTTTCTTT. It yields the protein CASSPGAGGTEAFF.

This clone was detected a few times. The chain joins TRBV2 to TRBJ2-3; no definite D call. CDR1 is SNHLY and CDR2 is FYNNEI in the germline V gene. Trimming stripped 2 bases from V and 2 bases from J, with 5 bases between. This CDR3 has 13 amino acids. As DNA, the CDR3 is TGTGCCAGCAGTGAATTCTTCACAGATACGCAGTATTTT. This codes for CASSEFFTDTQYF.

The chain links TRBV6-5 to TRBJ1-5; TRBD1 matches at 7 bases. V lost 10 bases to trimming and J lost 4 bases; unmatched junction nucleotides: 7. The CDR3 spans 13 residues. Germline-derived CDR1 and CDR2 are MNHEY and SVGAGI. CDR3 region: CATYRGWNQPQHF. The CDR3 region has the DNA TGTGCCACTTACAGGGGATGGAATCAGCCCCAGCATTTT.

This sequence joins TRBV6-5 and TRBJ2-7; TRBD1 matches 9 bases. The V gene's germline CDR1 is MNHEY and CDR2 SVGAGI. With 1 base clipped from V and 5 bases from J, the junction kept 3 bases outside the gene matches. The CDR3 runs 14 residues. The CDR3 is CASSYWDRVNEQYF. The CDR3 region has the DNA TGTGCCAGCAGTTACTGGGACAGGGTAAACGAGCAGTACTTC.

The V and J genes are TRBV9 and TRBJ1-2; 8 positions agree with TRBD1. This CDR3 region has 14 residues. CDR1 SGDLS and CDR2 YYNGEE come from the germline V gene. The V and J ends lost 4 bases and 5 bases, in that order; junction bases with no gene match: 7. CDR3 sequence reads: CASSLGQGGYGYTF. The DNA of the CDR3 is TGTGCCAGCAGCCTTGGACAGGGTGGATATGGCTACACCTTC.

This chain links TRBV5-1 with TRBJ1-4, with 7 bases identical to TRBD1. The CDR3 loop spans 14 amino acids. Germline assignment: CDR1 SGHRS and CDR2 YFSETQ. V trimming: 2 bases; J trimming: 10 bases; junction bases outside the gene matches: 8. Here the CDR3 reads CASSLGTGEGKLFF. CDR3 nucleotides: TGCGCCAGCAGCTTAGGTACAGGGGAAGGAAAACTGTTTTTT.

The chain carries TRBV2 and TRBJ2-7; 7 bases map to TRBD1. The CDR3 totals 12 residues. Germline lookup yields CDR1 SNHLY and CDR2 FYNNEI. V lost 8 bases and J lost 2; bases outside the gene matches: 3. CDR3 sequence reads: CASGDSPYEQYF. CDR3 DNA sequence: TGTGCCAGCGGGGACAGCCCCTACGAGCAGTACTTC.

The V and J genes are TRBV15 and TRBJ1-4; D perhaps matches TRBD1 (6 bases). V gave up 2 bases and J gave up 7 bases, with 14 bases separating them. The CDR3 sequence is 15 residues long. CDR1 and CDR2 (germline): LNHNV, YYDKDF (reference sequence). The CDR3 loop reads CATSRPQGAGEKLFF. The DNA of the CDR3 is TGTGCCACCAGCAGACCACAGGGTGCGGGTGAAAAACTGTTTTTT.

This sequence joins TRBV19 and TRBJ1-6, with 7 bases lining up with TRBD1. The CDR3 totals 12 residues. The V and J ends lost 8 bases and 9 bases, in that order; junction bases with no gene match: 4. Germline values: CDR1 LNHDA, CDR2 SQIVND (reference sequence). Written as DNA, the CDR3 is TGTGCCAGTGGACAGGTTTTTTCACCCCTCCACTTT. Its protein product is CASGQVFSPLHF.

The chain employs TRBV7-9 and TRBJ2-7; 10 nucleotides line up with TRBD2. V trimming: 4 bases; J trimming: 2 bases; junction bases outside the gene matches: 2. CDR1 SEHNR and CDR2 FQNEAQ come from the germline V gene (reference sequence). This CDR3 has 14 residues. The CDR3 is CASSSSGGAYEQYF. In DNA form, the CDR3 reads TGTGCCAGCAGCTCCAGCGGGGGGGCCTACGAGCAGTACTTC.

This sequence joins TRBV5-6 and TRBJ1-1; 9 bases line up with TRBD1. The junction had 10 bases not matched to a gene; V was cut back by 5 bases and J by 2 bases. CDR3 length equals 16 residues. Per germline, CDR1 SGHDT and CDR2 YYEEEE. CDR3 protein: CASRPTGGAFNTEAFF. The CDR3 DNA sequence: TGTGCCAGCAGGCCTACAGGGGGCGCTTTTAACACTGAAGCTTTCTTT.

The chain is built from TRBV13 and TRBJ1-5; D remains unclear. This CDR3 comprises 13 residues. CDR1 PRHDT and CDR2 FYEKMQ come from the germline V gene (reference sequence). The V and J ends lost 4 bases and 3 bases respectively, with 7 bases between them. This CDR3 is CASSSEPNQPQHF. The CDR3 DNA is TGTGCCAGCAGCTCGGAGCCCAATCAGCCCCAGCATTTT.

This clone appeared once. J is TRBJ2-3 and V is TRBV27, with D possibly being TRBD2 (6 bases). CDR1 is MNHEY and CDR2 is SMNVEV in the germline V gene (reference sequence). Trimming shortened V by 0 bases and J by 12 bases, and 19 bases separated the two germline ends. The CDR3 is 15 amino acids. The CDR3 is CASSLSRVGGGPQYF. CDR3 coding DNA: TGTGCCAGCAGTTTATCTCGGGTCGGGGGTGGGCCCCAGTATTTT.

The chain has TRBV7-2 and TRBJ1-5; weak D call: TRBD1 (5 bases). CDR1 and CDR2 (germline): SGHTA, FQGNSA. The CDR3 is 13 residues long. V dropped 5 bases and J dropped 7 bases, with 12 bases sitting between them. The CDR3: CASSLQEGQPQHF. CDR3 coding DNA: TGTGCCAGCAGCCTACAGGAGGGCCAGCCCCAGCATTTT.

The CDR3 nucleotides read TGTGCCAGCAGCCAAGCCGTCATTAGTCCCTACGAGCAGTACTTC. Protein: CASSQAVISPYEQYF. This rearrangement joins TRBV4-2 to TRBJ2-7; D gene uncertain. Trimming shortened V by 1 base and J by 2 bases, and 12 bases separated the two germline ends. There are 15 residues in the CDR3. The germline V gene has CDR1 LGHNA and CDR2 YNFKEQ.

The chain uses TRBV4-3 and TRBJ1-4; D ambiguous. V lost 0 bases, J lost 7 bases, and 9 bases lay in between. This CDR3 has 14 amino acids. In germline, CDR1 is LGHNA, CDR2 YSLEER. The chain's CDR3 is CASSQDPRSEKLFF. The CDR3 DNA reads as TGCGCCAGCAGCCAAGATCCGCGGTCTGAAAAACTGTTTTTT.

The CDR3 is CASSDSGGANGETQYF. The CDR3 DNA reads as TGTGCCAGCAGCGACTCCGGGGGGGCTAATGGAGAGACCCAGTACTTC. The V and J genes are TRBV7-3 and TRBJ2-5, with 8 nucleotides matching TRBD2. The trim removed 5 bases at V and 4 bases at J, leaving 12 bases unmatched. CDR1 and CDR2 (germline): SGHTA, FQGTGA. The CDR3 has 16 residues.

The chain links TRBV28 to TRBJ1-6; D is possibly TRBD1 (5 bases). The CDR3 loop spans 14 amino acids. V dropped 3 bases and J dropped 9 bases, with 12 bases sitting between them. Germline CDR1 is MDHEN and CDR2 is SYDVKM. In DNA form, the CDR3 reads TGTGCCAGCAGTTTGGAGGGGAGGGGTTCACCCCTCCACTTT. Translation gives CASSLEGRGSPLHF.

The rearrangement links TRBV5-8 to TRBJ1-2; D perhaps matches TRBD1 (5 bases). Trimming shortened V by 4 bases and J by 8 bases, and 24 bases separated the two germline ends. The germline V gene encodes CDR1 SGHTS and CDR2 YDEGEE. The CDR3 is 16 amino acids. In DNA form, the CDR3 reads TGTGCCAGCAGCAAATACAAGACAGAGATGTATAGGGGCTACACCTTC. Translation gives CASSKYKTEMYRGYTF.

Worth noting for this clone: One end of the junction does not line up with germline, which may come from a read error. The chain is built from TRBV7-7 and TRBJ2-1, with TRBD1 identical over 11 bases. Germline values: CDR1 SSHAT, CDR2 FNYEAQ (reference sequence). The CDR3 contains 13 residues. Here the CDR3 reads CASSLGQGDEQFF. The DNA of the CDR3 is TGTGCTAGCAGCTTGGGACAGGGGGATGAGCAGTTCTTC.

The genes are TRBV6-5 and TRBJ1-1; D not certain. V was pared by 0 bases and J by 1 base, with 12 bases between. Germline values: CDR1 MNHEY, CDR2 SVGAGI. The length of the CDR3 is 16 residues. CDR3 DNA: TGTGCCAGCAGTTACTCCCGACAAGTCTGGAACACTGAAGCTTTCTTT. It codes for CASSYSRQVWNTEAFF.